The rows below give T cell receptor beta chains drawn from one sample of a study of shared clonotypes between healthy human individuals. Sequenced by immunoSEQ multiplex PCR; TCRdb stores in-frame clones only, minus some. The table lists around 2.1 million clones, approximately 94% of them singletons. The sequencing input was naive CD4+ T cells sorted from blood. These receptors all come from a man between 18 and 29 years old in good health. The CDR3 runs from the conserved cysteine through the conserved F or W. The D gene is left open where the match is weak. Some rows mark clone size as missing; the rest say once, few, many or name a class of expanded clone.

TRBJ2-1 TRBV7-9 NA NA CASSLRGTLGNEQFF TGTGCCAGCAGCTTACGCGGGACATTAGGAAATGAGCAGTTCTTC
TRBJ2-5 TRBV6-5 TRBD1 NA CASSRGQGAKTQYF TGTGCCAGCAGCCGAGGACAGGGGGCGAAGACCCAGTACTTC
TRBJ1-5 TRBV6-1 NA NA CASRVHVSNQPQHF TGTGCCAGCAGGGTCCACGTTAGCAATCAGCCCCAGCATTTT
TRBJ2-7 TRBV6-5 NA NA CASSYPGEGIYEQYF TGTGCCAGCAGTTACCCAGGGGAGGGAATTTACGAGCAGTACTTC
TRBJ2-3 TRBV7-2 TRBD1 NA CASSLVGGVTDTQYF TGTGCCAGCAGCTTAGTAGGGGGCGTAACAGATACGCAGTATTTT
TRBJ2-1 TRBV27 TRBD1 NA CASSLTGTGSYNEQFF TGTGCCAGCAGTCTTACCGGGACAGGGAGCTACAATGAGCAGTTCTTC
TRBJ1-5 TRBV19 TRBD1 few CASSTEGQGNQPQHF TGTGCCAGTAGTACCGAAGGACAGGGGAATCAGCCCCAGCATTTT
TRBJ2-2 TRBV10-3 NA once CAISALNTGELFF TGTGCCATCTCTGCCTTGAACACCGGGGAGCTGTTTTTT
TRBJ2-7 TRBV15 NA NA CATSRGLSSYEQYF TGTGCCACCAGCAGAGGACTAAGCTCCTACGAGCAGTACTTC
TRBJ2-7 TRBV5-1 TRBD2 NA CASSSLAGSSYEQYF TGCGCCAGCAGCTCCTTAGCGGGAAGCTCCTACGAGCAGTACTTC
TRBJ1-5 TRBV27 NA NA CASSLSASGNQPQHF TGTGCCAGCAGTTTATCGGCGTCAGGCAATCAGCCCCAGCATTTT
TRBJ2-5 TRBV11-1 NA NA CASSLGYIEGSETQYF TGTGCCAGCAGCTTAGGTTACATTGAGGGATCCGAGACCCAGTACTTC
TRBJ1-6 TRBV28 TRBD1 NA CASSLWDRKAHSPLHF TGTGCCAGCAGTTTATGGGACAGGAAGGCTCATTCACCCCTCCACTTT
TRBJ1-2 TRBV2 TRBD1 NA CASSEQGQGNYGYTF TGTGCCAGCAGTGAACAGGGACAGGGGAACTATGGCTACACCTTC
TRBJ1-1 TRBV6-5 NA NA CASTLAPGVNTEAFF TGTGCCAGCACCCTGGCGCCGGGCGTGAACACTGAAGCTTTCTTT
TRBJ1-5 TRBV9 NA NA CASSPGWGGQPQHF TGTGCCAGCAGCCCCGGCTGGGGCGGTCAGCCCCAGCATTTT
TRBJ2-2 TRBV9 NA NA CASSVEVFTGELFF TGTGCCAGCAGCGTAGAGGTCTTCACCGGGGAGCTGTTTTTT
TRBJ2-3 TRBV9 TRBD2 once CASSAVGSGTRDTQYF TGTGCCAGCAGCGCCGTAGGTAGCGGGACTAGAGATACGCAGTATTTT
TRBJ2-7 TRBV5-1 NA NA CASSPGLGTREQYF TGCGCCAGCAGCCCGGGACTGGGAACTCGGGAGCAGTACTTC
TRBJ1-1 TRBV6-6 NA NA CASSRTDMNTEAFF TGTGCCAGCAGTCGGACGGATATGAACACTGAAGCTTTCTTT
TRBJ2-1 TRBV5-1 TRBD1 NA CASSLGQGGNEQFF TGCGCCAGCAGCTTGGGACAGGGTGGCAATGAGCAGTTCTTC
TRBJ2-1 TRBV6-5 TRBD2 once CASSSIAGNYNEQFF TGTGCCAGCAGTTCCATAGCGGGAAACTACAATGAGCAGTTCTTC
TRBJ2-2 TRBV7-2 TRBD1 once CASSYRTGAGTGELFF TGTGCCAGCAGCTACAGGACAGGGGCGGGCACCGGGGAGCTGTTTTTT
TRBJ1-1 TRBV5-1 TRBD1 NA CASSDRQGGRAAFF TGCGCCAGCAGCGACCGACAGGGTGGAAGGGCAGCTTTCTTT
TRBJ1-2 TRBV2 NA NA CASSERRPGDYGYTF TGTGCCAGCAGTGAAAGAAGACCAGGGGACTATGGCTACACCTTC